The 27 T cell receptor beta chains below were found in one sample sequenced in a study of T cells in narcolepsy. Libraries were prepared by immunoSEQ multiplex PCR; TCRdb keeps only in-frame clonotypes and omits some of them. Of tens of thousands of clones in the sample, 75% to 90% were seen once. The material sequenced was CD45RA- memory CD4+ T cells from PBMCs. The receptors here all came from a human donor with narcolepsy.

The chain carries TRBV18 and TRBJ2-7; 8 bases fit TRBD2. This CDR3 is built from 16 residues. Germline V gene data show CDR1 as KGHSH and CDR2 as LQKENI. J was trimmed by 6 bases and V by 0 bases; bases with no gene match: 10. In DNA form, the CDR3 reads TGTGCCAGCTCACCACCGGGGACTAGGTCTTCGAGCGAGCAGTACTTC. Residues: CASSPPGTRSSSEQYF.

V is TRBV30 and J is TRBJ2-5, with D maybe TRBD2 (5 bases). CDR3 length equals 16 residues. Germline CDR1 GTSNPN, CDR2 SVGIG (reference sequence). Trimming cost V 4 bases and J 0 bases, with 18 bases left between them. The CDR3, as DNA: TGTGCCTGGAAGAGGTACGGCGGGCCGAACCAAGAGACCCAGTACTTC. The encoded protein is CAWKRYGGPNQETQYF.

This chain joins TRBV7-3 and TRBJ2-7; D is perhaps TRBD2 (6 bases). The CDR3 contains 17 residues. CDR1 is SGHTA, CDR2 FQGTGA, per germline. Trimming took off 0 bases at V and 2 bases at J, with 17 bases between the two ends. The CDR3 DNA follows: TGTGCCAGCAGCTTAACGGGATCTCGGGAGACCCCCTACGAGCAGTACTTC. Protein: CASSLTGSRETPYEQYF.

For the CDR3, the DNA is TGTGCCAGCAGCCCCCGTGGGGGGGTCAACACCGGGGAGCTGTTTTTT. Amino acids: CASSPRGGVNTGELFF. This sequence joins TRBV7-2 and TRBJ2-2; 7 bases map to TRBD2. The CDR3 covers 16 residues. After removal of 5 bases from V and 2 bases from J, the junction contained 8 bases not matched to a gene. The V gene's germline CDR1 is SGHTA and CDR2 FQGNSA.

V usage is TRBV6-1 and J usage is TRBJ1-1, with D hard to call. V was clipped by 8 bases and J by 3 bases, with 16 bases between them. This CDR3 spans 14 amino acids. Germline CDR1 reads MNHNS; CDR2 reads SASEGT. The CDR3 sequence: CASGRAGWDTEAFF. The CDR3 region has the DNA TGTGCCAGCGGGAGGGCGGGTTGGGACACTGAAGCTTTCTTT.

The chain couples TRBV5-1 to TRBJ1-2; D possibly corresponds to TRBD1 (5 bases). The CDR3 sequence is 14 residues long. V lost 0 bases to trimming and J lost 2 bases, with 8 bases between them. Germline V gives CDR1 SGHRS, CDR2 YFSETQ. The CDR3 DNA reads TGCGCCAGCAGCTTGGAGGGACTAAACTATGGCTACACCTTC. Residues: CASSLEGLNYGYTF.

The V call is TRBV13, the J call TRBJ1-1, with D perhaps TRBD1 (6 bases). CDR1 is PRHDT, CDR2 FYEKMQ, per germline (reference sequence). Trimming removed 0 bases at V and 5 bases at J, with 13 bases between. The CDR3 is 15 residues long. The CDR3 loop is CASSLGREGGTEAFF. The CDR3 nucleotides are TGTGCCAGCAGCTTAGGCCGCGAGGGGGGGACTGAAGCTTTCTTT.

The chain recombines TRBV28 with TRBJ2-7, with 13 bases fitting TRBD2. The trim removed 8 bases at V and 4 bases at J, leaving 5 bases unmatched. CDR1 is MDHEN and CDR2 is SYDVKM in the germline V gene. The CDR3 is made up of 14 amino acids. CDR3: CASLTSGGGYEQYF. The CDR3 DNA sequence: TGTGCCAGCCTCACTAGCGGGGGGGGTTACGAGCAGTACTTC.

The gene calls are TRBV25-1 and TRBJ2-6; D is perhaps TRBD1 (6 bases). V was trimmed by 0 bases and J by 0 bases, leaving 12 bases between them. Germline CDR1 reads MGHDK; CDR2 reads SYGVNS. The CDR3 has 18 residues. In nucleotides, the CDR3 is TGTGCCAGCAGTGAATATCCACAGGGAAGCTCTGGGGCCAACGTCCTGACTTTC. Amino acid sequence: CASSEYPQGSSGANVLTF. The whole variable domain, filled in from reference TRBV25-1 and TRBJ2-6, reads EADIYQTPRYLVIGTGKKITLECSQTMGHDKMYWYQQDPGMELHLIHYSYGVNSTEKGDLSSESTVSRIRTEHFPLTLESARPSHTSQYLCASSEYPQGSSGANVLTFGAGSRLTVL.

The rearrangement joins TRBV5-6 to TRBJ2-7; possible D gene TRBD2, 7 bases. Germline loops: CDR1 SGHDT, CDR2 YYEEEE. The CDR3 spans 13 residues. The V end lost 2 bases, the J end lost 5 bases, and 11 bases lay between the germline ends. CDR3 DNA sequence: TGTGCCAGCAGCTTCGGGGGGCTAAACGAGCAGTACTTC. It translates to CASSFGGLNEQYF.

The chain links TRBV5-6 to TRBJ2-2; D is possibly TRBD1 (6 bases). In germline, CDR1 is SGHDT, CDR2 YYEEEE. The V end was cut by 4 bases, the J end by 0 bases, with 22 bases between. The CDR3 is made up of 19 amino acids. The CDR3 loop reads CASSQLVGGSIANTGELFF. In nucleotides, the CDR3 is TGTGCCAGCAGCCAACTTGTAGGGGGATCCATCGCGAACACCGGGGAGCTGTTTTTT.

This clone appeared a few times. The J gene is TRBJ2-7, the V gene TRBV2, with a tentative D call TRBD1 (6 bases). The V and J ends lost 5 bases and 6 bases respectively, with 14 bases between them. This CDR3 has 13 amino acids. Looked up from germline, CDR1 is SNHLY and CDR2 is FYNNEI. CDR3 DNA: TGTGCCAGCAGTTCACAGGGAACCCCCGAGCAGTACTTC. Protein product: CASSSQGTPEQYF.

This chain uses TRBV14 with TRBJ2-2; tentative D call: TRBD2 (5 bases). Germline V gene data show CDR1 as SGHDN and CDR2 as FVKESK. This CDR3 contains 17 residues. Trimming pared 0 bases from V and 6 bases from J, leaving 17 bases between. The CDR3 DNA follows: TGTGCCAGCAGCCAAGATCTGACGGGAATCAACCCCGGGGAGCTGTTTTTT. Residues: CASSQDLTGINPGELFF.

This chain joins TRBV5-1 and TRBJ2-7; no reliable D call. The CDR3 spans 15 residues. Trimming pared 1 base from V and 0 bases from J, leaving 11 bases between. The V gene's germline CDR1 is SGHRS and CDR2 YFSETQ. CDR3 sequence reads: CASSLYVAASYEQYF. The CDR3, as DNA: TGCGCCAGCAGCTTGTACGTCGCGGCCTCCTACGAGCAGTACTTC.

J is TRBJ2-1 and V is TRBV20-1; perhaps TRBD2 as D (6 bases). Germline CDR1 DFQATT, CDR2 SNEGSKA (reference sequence). Trimming took 5 bases from V and 9 from J, leaving 8 bases between them. This CDR3 is built from 10 residues. This chain's CDR3 is CSAFSGEQFF. CDR3 nucleotide sequence: TGCAGTGCTTTTAGCGGTGAGCAGTTCTTC.

The chain uses TRBV10-3 and TRBJ1-2, with 9 bases lining up with TRBD1. V dropped 2 bases and J dropped 2; count of bases not matched to a gene: 9. The CDR3 extends over 17 amino acids. Germline V gene lookup returns CDR1 ENHRY and CDR2 SYGVKD. The CDR3 region has the DNA TGTGCCATCAGTGAGCGGGGACAGGGAAGCCAAAACTATGGCTACACCTTC. This gives the protein CAISERGQGSQNYGYTF.

This chain links TRBV5-1 with TRBJ2-7, with 7 bases matching TRBD2. From germline, CDR1 is SGHRS and CDR2 YFSETQ. CDR3 length equals 13 residues. The J segment lost 5 bases and the V segment lost 0 bases, leaving 2 bases of the junction unmatched. In nucleotides, the CDR3 is TGCGCCAGCAGCTTGGTAGCGGGCCACGAGCAGTACTTC. This sequence encodes CASSLVAGHEQYF. The full variable domain, with the rest looked up from reference TRBV5-1 and TRBJ2-7, is KAGVTQTPRYLIKTRGQQVTLSCSPISGHRSVSWYQQTPGQGLQFLFEYFSETQRNKGNFPGRFSGRQFSNSRSEMNVSTLELGDSALYLCASSLVAGHEQYFGPGTRLTVT.

The chain recombines TRBV18 with TRBJ1-3; unclear D gene. Germline values: CDR1 KGHSH, CDR2 LQKENI. Trimming removed 2 bases at V and 3 bases at J, with 8 bases between. The CDR3 is made up of 14 amino acids. The CDR3 loop is CASSPAEFGNTIYF. CDR3 in DNA: TGTGCCAGCTCACCAGCAGAATTTGGAAACACCATATATTTT.

This clone was counted a single time. The chain links TRBV7-2 to TRBJ1-2, with D tentatively TRBD1 (6 bases). The V gene's germline CDR1 is SGHTA and CDR2 FQGNSA. Trimming shortened V by 0 bases and J by 7 bases, and 12 bases separated the two germline ends. The CDR3 is 14 amino acids. CDR3 region: CASSLAAGTSGYTF. The CDR3 nucleotides read TGTGCCAGCAGCTTAGCTGCCGGGACATCTGGCTACACCTTC.

The chain recombines TRBV4-2 with TRBJ1-1; 10 bases fit TRBD1. Germline CDR1 reads LGHNA; CDR2 reads YNFKEQ. V lost 6 bases to trimming and J lost 9 bases; unmatched junction nucleotides: 10. The CDR3 loop spans 14 amino acids. In DNA, the CDR3 is TGTGCCAGCAGTACCCGGGACAGGGGCTTTAAAGCTTTCTTT. Translating gives CASSTRDRGFKAFF.

The rearrangement links TRBV5-4 to TRBJ1-1, with unresolved D. The length of the CDR3 is 13 residues. V was pared by 3 bases and J by 7 bases, with 13 bases between. The germline V gene has CDR1 SGHNT and CDR2 YYREEE (reference sequence). This chain's CDR3 is CASSSPGIGEAFF. The CDR3 DNA is TGTGCCAGCAGCTCCCCGGGAATCGGTGAAGCTTTCTTT.

V and J are TRBV5-1 and TRBJ2-7; D remains unclear. Germline assignment: CDR1 SGHRS and CDR2 YFSETQ. The CDR3 contains 12 residues. V dropped 4 bases and J dropped 3 bases, with 8 bases sitting between them. This CDR3 is CASSPALYEQYF. CDR3 nucleotide sequence: TGCGCCAGCAGCCCCGCGCTCTACGAGCAGTACTTC.

The J gene is TRBJ2-1, the V gene TRBV5-1, with a tentative D call TRBD1 (6 bases). CDR1 is SGHRS, CDR2 YFSETQ, per germline. V was pared by 4 bases and J by 5 bases, with 13 bases between. CDR3 size: 14 residues. The CDR3 reads CASSPRTANNEQFF. CDR3 DNA: TGCGCCAGCAGCCCAAGGACAGCTAACAATGAGCAGTTCTTC.

The chain employs TRBV5-4 and TRBJ2-7, with TRBD2 matching 13 bases. J lost 4 bases, V lost 3 bases, and 7 bases had no gene match. Germline CDR1 is SGHNT and CDR2 is YYREEE (reference sequence). This CDR3 is 16 amino acids long. The CDR3 here is CASSSPTSGRAYEQYF. CDR3 coding DNA: TGTGCCAGCAGCTCCCCTACTAGCGGGAGGGCGTACGAGCAGTACTTC.

This clone was seen a handful of times. V gene TRBV9 combines with J gene TRBJ2-5, with 12 bases fitting TRBD2. Trimming took 0 bases from V and 11 from J; bases not matched to a gene: 5. The CDR3 consists of 14 residues. The germline CDR1 and CDR2 sequences are SGDLS and YYNGEE. The CDR3 reads CASSVALAGGPQYF. The CDR3 DNA follows: TGTGCCAGCAGCGTAGCTCTAGCGGGAGGGCCACAGTACTTC.

The chain couples TRBV19 to TRBJ2-3; TRBD2 agrees at 9 bases. The germline CDR1 and CDR2 sequences are LNHDA and SQIVND (reference sequence). Losses at the gene ends were 4 bases for V and 5 bases for J; bases not matched to a gene: 10. The CDR3 extends over 16 amino acids. The CDR3 bases are TGTGCCAGTAGTACCCCCGTGGCGGGAGGGCAAGATACGCAGTATTTT. Protein product: CASSTPVAGGQDTQYF. The entire variable domain, with the rest obtained from reference TRBV19 and TRBJ2-3, is as follows: DGGITQSPKYLFRKEGQNVTLSCEQNLNHDAMYWYRQDPGQGLRLIYYSQIVNDFQKGDIAEGYSVSREKKESFPLTVTSAQKNPTAFYLCASSTPVAGGQDTQYFGPGTRLTVL.

DNA for the CDR3: TGTGCCAGCATGGTAGCTGGGACAGGCACCTACGAGCAGTACTTC. Translated: CASMVAGTGTYEQYF. This chain links TRBV6-5 with TRBJ2-7; 8 nucleotides align to TRBD1. Germline V CDR1 and CDR2: MNHEY, SVGAGI. The junction had 10 bases not matched to a gene; V was cut back by 7 bases and J by 2 bases. The CDR3 contains 15 residues.